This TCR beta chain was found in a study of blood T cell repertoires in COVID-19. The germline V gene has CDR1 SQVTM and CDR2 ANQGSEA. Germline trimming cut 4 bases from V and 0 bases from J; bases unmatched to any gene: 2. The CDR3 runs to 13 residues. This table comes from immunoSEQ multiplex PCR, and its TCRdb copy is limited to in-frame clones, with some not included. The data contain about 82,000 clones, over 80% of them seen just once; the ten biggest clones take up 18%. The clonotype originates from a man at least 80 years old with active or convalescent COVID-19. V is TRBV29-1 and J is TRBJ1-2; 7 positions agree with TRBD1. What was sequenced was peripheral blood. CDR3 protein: CSVVGGPNYGYTF. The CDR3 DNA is TGCAGCGTTGTAGGGGGCCCTAACTATGGCTACACCTTC.